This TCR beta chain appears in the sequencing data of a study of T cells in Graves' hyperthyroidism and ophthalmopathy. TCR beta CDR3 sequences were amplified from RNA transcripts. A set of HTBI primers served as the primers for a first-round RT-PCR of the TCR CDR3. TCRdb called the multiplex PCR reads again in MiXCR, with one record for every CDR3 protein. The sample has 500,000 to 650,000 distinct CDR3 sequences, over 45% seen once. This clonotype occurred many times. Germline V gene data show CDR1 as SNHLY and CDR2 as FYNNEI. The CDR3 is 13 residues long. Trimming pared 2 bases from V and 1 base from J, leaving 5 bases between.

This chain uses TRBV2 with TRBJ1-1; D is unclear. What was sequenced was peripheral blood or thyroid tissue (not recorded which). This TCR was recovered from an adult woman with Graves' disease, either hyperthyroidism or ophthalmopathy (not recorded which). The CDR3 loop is CASSERWNTEAFF. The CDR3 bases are TGTGCCAGCAGTGAAAGGTGGAACACTGAAGCTTTCTTT.